This TCR beta chain was documented in a study of shared clonotypes between healthy human individuals. Adult Caucasians living in Nashville, Tennessee made up all of the donors. Findings and caveats of the study: The small donor group covered limited genetic and exposure diversity.

This CDR3 region has 18 residues. The germline V gene has CDR1 WSHSY and CDR2 SAAADI. The authors distributed each subset's genomic DNA evenly over several immunoSEQ plates. Some clones are missing from TCRdb's copy, which holds only in-frame ones; the method was immunoSEQ multiplex PCR. The table lists some 360,000 clones, 73% of them singletons, with 10% in the top ten. About this clone itself: The target antigen is unknown. The junction departs from germline at one end; a sequencing error may be responsible.

Material for sequencing was memory CD4+ T cells sorted from blood. Subset of the sample: CD45RA-negative fraction. The chain joins TRBV10-2 to TRBJ2-3, with TRBD2 identical over 15 bases. The TCR originated in a man under 40 in good health. As DNA, the CDR3 is TGTGCCAGCAGCATGGGACTAGCGGGAGGCTGGTTAACAGATACGCAGTATTTT. This translates into CASSMGLAGGWLTDTQYF.